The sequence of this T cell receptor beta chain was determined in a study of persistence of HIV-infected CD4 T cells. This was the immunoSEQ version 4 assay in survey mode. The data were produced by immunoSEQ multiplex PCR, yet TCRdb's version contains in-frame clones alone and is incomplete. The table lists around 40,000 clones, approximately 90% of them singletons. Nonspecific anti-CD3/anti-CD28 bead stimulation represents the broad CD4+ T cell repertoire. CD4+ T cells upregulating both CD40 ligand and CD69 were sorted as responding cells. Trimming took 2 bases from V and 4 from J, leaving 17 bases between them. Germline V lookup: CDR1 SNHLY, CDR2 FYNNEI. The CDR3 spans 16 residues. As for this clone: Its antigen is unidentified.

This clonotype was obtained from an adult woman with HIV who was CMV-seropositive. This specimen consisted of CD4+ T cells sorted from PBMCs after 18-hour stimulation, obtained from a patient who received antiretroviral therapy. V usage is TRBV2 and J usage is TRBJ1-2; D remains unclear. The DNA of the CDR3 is TGTGCCAGCAGTGAAACGTCTCCCGGGATTTTCTATGGCTACACCTTC. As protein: CASSETSPGIFYGYTF.